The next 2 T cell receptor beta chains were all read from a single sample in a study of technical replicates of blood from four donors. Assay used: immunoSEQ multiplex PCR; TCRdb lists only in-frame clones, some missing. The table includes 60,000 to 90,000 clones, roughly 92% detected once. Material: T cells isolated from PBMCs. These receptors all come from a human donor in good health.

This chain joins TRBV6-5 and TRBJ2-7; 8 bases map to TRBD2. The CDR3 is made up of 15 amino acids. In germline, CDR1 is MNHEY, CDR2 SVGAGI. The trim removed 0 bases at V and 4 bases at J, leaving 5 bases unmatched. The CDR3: CASSYSSSGKYEQYF. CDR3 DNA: TGTGCCAGCAGTTACTCGAGTAGCGGGAAATACGAGCAGTACTTC.

The CDR3 nucleotides are TGTGCCAGCAGCATAGCCGGGGTAACAGATACGCAGTATTTT. It encodes CASSIAGVTDTQYF. V is TRBV9 and J is TRBJ2-3, with a weak D call TRBD2 (5 bases). V dropped 4 bases and J dropped 3 bases, with 12 bases sitting between them. The length of the CDR3 is 14 residues. Germline CDR1 and CDR2: SGDLS and YYNGEE.